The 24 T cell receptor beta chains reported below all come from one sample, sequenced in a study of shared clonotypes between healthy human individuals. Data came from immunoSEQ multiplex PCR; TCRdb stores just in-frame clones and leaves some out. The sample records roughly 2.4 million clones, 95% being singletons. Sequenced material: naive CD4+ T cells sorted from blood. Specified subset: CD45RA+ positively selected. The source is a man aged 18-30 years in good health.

The CDR3 sequence is CSVEEWPGGGDTQYF. The CDR3 nucleotides are TGCAGCGTTGAAGAATGGCCAGGGGGGGGAGATACGCAGTATTTT. The J gene is TRBJ2-3, the V gene TRBV29-1; D is possibly TRBD1 or TRBD2 (7 bases each). CDR1 is SQVTM and CDR2 is ANQGSEA in the germline V gene. The CDR3 runs to 15 residues. Trimming shortened V by 0 bases and J by 5 bases, and 15 bases separated the two germline ends.

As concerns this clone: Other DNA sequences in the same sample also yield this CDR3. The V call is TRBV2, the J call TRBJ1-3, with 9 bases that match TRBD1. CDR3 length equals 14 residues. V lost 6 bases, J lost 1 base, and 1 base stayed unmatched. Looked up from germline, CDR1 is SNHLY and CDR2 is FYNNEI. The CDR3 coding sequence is TGTGCCAGCAGGACAGGGGGGTCTGGAAACACCATATATTTT. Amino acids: CASRTGGSGNTIYF.

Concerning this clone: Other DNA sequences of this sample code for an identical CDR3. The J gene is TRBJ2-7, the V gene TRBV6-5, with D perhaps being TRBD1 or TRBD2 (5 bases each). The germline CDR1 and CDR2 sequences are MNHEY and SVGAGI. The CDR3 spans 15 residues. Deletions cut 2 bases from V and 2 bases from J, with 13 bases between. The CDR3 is CASSYRDVGTYEQYF. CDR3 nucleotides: TGTGCCAGCAGTTACCGGGACGTCGGGACCTACGAGCAGTACTTC.

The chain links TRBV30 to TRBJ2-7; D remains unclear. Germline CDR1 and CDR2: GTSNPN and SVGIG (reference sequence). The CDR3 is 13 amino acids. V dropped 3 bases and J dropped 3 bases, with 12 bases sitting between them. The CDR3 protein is CAWRTSRLYEQYF. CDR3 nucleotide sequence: TGTGCCTGGAGAACCTCTAGACTCTACGAGCAGTACTTC.

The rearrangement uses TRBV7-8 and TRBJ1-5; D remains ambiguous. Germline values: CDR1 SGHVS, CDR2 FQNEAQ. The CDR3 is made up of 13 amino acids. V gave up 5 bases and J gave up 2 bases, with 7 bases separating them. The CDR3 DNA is TGTGCCAGCAGCACACTCGGCAATCAGCCCCAGCATTTT. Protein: CASSTLGNQPQHF.

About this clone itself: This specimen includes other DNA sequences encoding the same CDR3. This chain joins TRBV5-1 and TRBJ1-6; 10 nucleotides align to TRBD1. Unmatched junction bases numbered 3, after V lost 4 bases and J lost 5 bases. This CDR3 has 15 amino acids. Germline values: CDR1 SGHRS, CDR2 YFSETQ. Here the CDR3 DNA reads TGCGCCAGCAGCACGGGGACAGGGGATAATTCACCCCTCCACTTT. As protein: CASSTGTGDNSPLHF.

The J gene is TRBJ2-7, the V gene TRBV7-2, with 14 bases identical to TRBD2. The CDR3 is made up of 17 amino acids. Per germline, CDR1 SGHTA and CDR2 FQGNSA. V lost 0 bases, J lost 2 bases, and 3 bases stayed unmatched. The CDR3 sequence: CASSLARGLAGAYEQYF. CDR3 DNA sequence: TGTGCCAGCAGCTTAGCGCGGGGACTAGCGGGAGCCTACGAGCAGTACTTC.

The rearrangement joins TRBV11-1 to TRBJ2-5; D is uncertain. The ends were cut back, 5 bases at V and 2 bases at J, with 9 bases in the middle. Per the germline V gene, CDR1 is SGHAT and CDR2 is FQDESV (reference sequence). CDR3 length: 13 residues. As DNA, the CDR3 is TGTGCCAGCAGCCGTGCGATTCAAGAGACCCAGTACTTC. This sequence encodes CASSRAIQETQYF.

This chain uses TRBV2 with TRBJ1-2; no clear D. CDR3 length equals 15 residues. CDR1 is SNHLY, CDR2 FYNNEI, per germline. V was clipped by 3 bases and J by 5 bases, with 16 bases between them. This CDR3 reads CASSDQLLVGYGYTF. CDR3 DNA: TGTGCCAGCAGTGATCAGCTCCTTGTGGGATATGGCTACACCTTC.

The CDR3, as DNA: TGCGCCAGCAGCTCGAGTGGAGACGCGAACACTGAAGCTTTCTTT. Encoded protein: CASSSSGDANTEAFF. The genes are TRBV5-1 and TRBJ1-1, with D unresolved. The V gene's germline CDR1 is SGHRS and CDR2 YFSETQ. The CDR3 loop spans 15 amino acids. Trimming removed 3 bases from V and 1 base from J, with 13 bases in between.

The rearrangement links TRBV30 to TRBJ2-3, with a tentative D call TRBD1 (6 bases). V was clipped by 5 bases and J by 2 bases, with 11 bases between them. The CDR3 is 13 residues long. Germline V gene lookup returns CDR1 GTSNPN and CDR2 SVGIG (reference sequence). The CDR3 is CAWAQGNTDTQYF. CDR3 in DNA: TGTGCCTGGGCTCAGGGGAACACAGATACGCAGTATTTT. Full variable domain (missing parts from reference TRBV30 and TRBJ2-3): SQTIHQWPATLVQPVGSPLSLECTVEGTSNPNLYWYRQAAGRGLQLLFYSVGIGQISSEVPQNLSASRPQDRQFILSSKKLLLSDSGFYLCAWAQGNTDTQYFGPGTRLTVL.

DNA of the CDR3: TGCGCCAGCAGCCAAGAGCCTCTGGGGGGGGGTACCTATAATTCACCCCTCCACTTT. Translating gives CASSQEPLGGGTYNSPLHF. The rearrangement uses TRBV4-1 and TRBJ1-6; D is perhaps TRBD1 (5 bases). The ends were cut back, 0 bases at V and 2 bases at J, with 17 bases in the middle. The germline gives CDR1 MGHRA, CDR2 YSYEKL. CDR3 length: 19 amino acids.

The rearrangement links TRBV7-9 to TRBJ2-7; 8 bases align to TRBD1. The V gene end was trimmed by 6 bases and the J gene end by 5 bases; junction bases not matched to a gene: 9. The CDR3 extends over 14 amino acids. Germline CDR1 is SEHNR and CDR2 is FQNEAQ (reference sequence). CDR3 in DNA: TGTGCCAGCAGGCGGACAGGGAAGTCCGACGAGCAGTACTTC. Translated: CASRRTGKSDEQYF.

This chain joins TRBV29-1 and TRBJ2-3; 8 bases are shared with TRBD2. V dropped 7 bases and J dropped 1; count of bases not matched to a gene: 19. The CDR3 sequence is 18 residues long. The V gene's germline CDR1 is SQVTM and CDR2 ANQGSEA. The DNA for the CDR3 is TGCAGCGCTGCGCGGGGGGTCGGACAAGTATCCCGCACAGATACGCAGTATTTT. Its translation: CSAARGVGQVSRTDTQYF.

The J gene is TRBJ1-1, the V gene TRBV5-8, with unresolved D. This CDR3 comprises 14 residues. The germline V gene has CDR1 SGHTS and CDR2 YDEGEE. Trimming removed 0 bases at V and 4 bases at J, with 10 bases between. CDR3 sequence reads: CASSLVGRSTEAFF. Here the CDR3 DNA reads TGTGCCAGCAGCTTGGTGGGCAGAAGCACTGAAGCTTTCTTT.

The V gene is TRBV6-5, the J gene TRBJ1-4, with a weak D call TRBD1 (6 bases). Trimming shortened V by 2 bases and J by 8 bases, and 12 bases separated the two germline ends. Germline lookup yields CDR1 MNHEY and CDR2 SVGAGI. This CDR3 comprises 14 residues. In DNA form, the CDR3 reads TGTGCCAGCAGTTACGGGGGGCTGGCGGAAAAACTGTTTTTT. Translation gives CASSYGGLAEKLFF.

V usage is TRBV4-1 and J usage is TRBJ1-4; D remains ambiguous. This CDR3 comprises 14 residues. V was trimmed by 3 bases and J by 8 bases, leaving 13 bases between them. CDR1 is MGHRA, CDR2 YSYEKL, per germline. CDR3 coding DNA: TGCGCCAGCAGCCAGAAGGGTATATGGGAAAAACTGTTTTTT. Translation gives CASSQKGIWEKLFF.

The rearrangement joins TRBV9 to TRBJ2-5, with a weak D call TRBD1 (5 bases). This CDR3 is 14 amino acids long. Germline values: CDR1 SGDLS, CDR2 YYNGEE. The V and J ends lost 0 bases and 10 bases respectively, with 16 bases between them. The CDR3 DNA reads TGTGCCAGCAGCGTAGTGGAGAGGACAAAGATCCAGTACTTC. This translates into CASSVVERTKIQYF.

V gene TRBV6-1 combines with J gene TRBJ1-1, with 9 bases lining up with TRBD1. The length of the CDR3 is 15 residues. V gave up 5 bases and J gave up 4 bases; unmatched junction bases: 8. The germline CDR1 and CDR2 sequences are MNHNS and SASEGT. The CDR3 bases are TGTGCCAGCAGTAGCGGGACAGGGTGGGGCACTGAAGCTTTCTTT. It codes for CASSSGTGWGTEAFF.

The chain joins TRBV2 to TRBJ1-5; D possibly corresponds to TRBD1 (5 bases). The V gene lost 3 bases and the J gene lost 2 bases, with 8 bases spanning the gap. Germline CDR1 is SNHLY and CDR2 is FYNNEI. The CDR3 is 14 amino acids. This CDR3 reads CASSDRDGNQPQHF. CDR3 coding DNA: TGTGCCAGCAGTGACAGGGACGGCAATCAGCCCCAGCATTTT.

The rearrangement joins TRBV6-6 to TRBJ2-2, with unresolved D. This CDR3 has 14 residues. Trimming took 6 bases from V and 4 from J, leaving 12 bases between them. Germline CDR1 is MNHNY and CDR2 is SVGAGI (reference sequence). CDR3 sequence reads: CASSPLGSTGELFF. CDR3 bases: TGTGCCAGCAGCCCCCTGGGTTCCACCGGGGAGCTGTTTTTT.

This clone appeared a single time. Here the CDR3 reads CATDFGGTEAFF. DNA for the CDR3: TGTGCCACCGATTTTGGAGGCACTGAAGCTTTCTTT. V gene TRBV28 combines with J gene TRBJ1-1, with unresolved D. Germline assignment: CDR1 MDHEN and CDR2 SYDVKM. Trimming stripped 10 bases from V and 4 bases from J, with 13 bases between. The CDR3 consists of 12 residues.

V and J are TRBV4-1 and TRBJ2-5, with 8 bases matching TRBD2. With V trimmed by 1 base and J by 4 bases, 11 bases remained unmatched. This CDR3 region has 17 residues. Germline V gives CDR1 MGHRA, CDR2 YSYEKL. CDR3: CASSQVAGTFFGETQYF. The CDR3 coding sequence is TGCGCCAGCAGCCAAGTAGCGGGAACCTTCTTTGGAGAGACCCAGTACTTC.

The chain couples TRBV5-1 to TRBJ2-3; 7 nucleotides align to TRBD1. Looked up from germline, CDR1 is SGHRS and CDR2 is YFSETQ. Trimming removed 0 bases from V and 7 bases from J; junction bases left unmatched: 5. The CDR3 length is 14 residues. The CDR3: CASSLAGTDNTQYF. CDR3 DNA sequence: TGCGCCAGCAGCTTGGCCGGGACAGACAATACGCAGTATTTT.